This TCR beta chain was profiled in a study of radiotherapy plus CTLA-4 blockade in lung cancer. Germline V gives CDR1 LGHNA, CDR2 YSLEER. The CDR3 has 16 residues. Trimming pared 4 bases from V and 0 bases from J, leaving 15 bases between. Produced via immunoSEQ multiplex PCR; TCRdb's table is partial and in-frame only. The sample contains nearly 110,000 clones, about 83% of which appear only once. The material sequenced was peripheral blood, taken from a patient treated with radiotherapy plus ipilimumab. The source is a human donor with non-small cell lung cancer that progressed on radiotherapy plus ipilimumab. Some clones in this sample may be carry-over from other donors' samples. The chain carries TRBV4-3 and TRBJ1-1; D remains unclear. The CDR3, as DNA: TGCGCCAGCAGCCGAGATGTGAAAGGAGTGAACACTGAAGCTTTCTTT. Encoded protein: CASSRDVKGVNTEAFF.